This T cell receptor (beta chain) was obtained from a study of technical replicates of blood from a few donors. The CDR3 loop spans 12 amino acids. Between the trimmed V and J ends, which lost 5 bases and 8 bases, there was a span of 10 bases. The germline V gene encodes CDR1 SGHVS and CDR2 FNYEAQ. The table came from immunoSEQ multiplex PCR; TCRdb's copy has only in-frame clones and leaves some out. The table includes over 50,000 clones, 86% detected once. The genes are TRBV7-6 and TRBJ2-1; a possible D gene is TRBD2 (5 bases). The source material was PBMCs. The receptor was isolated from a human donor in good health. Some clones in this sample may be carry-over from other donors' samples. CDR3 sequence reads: CASSRGLDEQFF. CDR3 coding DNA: TGTGCCAGCAGCCGAGGGCTTGATGAGCAGTTCTTC.